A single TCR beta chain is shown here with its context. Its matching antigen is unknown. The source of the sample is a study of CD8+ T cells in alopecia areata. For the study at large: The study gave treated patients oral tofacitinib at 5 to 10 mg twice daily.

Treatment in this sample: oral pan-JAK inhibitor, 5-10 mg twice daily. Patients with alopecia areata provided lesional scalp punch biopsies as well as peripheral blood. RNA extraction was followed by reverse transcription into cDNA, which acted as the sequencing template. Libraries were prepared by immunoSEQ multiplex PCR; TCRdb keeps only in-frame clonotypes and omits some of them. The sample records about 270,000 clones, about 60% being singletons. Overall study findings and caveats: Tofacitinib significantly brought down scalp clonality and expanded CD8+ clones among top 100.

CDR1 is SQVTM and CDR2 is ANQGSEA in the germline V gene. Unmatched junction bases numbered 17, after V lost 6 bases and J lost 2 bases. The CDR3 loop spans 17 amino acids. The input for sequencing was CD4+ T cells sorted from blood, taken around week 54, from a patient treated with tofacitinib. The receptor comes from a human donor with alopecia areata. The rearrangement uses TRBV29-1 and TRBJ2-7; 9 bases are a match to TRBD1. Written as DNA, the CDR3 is TGCAGCGTAAACACTATAATGGGACAGGGCAACCCCTACGAGCAGTACTTC. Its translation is CSVNTIMGQGNPYEQYF.